The clone carrying this TCR beta chain was seen a handful of times. The antigen is unknown. TCRB transcripts that were expressed got sequenced, as all of the isolated RNA had been reverse transcribed. The method was immunoSEQ multiplex PCR; TCRdb's version includes in-frame clones alone and lacks a portion of them. The table has 350,000 to 400,000 clones, more than 12% seen once. The sample is drawn from a study of beta chain features in type 1 diabetes. This CDR3 contains 15 residues. V was pared by 2 bases and J by 12 bases, with 10 bases of the junction left unmatched. Germline V CDR1 and CDR2: SEHNR, FQNEAQ (reference sequence). The study, taken as a whole, reports: PCR might favor shorter templates, but any such skew would affect patients and controls equally.

The J gene is TRBJ2-1, the V gene TRBV7-9, with 10 bases that match TRBD2. The sequencing sample was made of naive CD4+ T cells from blood. This TCR came from a woman aged 18 to 35 in good health. CDR3 bases: TGTGCCAGCAGCTTATTTAGTGCTAGCGGGAGTACGCAGTTCTTC. It is translated as CASSLFSASGSTQFF.